These 29 T cell receptor beta chains were all obtained from the same sample, sequenced in a study of T cell responses to AZD1222 COVID-19 vaccine. Clones were read by immunoSEQ multiplex PCR, and TCRdb kept only the in-frame ones, dropping some. The sample yields 95,000 to 150,000 clones, roughly 84% seen once. The starting material was peripheral blood, obtained on day 0 of AZD1222 vaccination. The source of these receptors is an adult in good health.

V is TRBV18 and J is TRBJ2-5; the D gene is possibly TRBD2 (5 bases). There are 13 residues in the CDR3. In germline, CDR1 is KGHSH, CDR2 LQKENI. Trimming shortened V by 4 bases and J by 4 bases, and 10 bases separated the two germline ends. The CDR3: CASSQDWGETQYF. As DNA, the CDR3 is TGTGCCAGCTCACAGGACTGGGGAGAGACCCAGTACTTC.

In DNA form, the CDR3 reads TGTGCCAGCAGCTTAGGAGGCCTGGGACTGGAGCAGTACTTC. Amino acids: CASSLGGLGLEQYF. The rearrangement joins TRBV7-2 to TRBJ2-7, with D maybe TRBD2 (6 bases). The CDR3 has 14 residues. Trimming shortened V by 1 base and J by 7 bases, and 14 bases separated the two germline ends. CDR1 and CDR2 (germline): SGHTA, FQGNSA.

The V call is TRBV7-2, the J call TRBJ2-1; 10 bases agree with TRBD2. CDR1 SGHTA and CDR2 FQGNSA come from the germline V gene. V lost 5 bases and J lost 6; bases outside the gene matches: 10. CDR3 length: 16 residues. The CDR3 is CASSLNRPSGGNEQFF. CDR3 in DNA: TGTGCCAGCAGCCTAAACAGGCCTAGCGGGGGCAATGAGCAGTTCTTC.

This chain links TRBV15 with TRBJ1-5; D is undetermined. Trimming cost V 0 bases and J 7 bases, with 13 bases left between them. Germline CDR1 LNHNV, CDR2 YYDKDF (reference sequence). This CDR3 is built from 15 residues. The CDR3 reads CATSRDVWAVQPQHF. The CDR3 coding sequence is TGTGCCACCAGCAGAGATGTTTGGGCTGTGCAGCCCCAGCATTTT.

The chain is built from TRBV27 and TRBJ1-4; unclear D gene. Deletions cut 5 bases from V and 5 bases from J, with 12 bases between. Germline V gene data show CDR1 as MNHEY and CDR2 as SMNVEV (reference sequence). The CDR3 is made up of 14 amino acids. This CDR3 reads CASSASGWNEKLFF. In nucleotides, the CDR3 is TGTGCCAGCAGTGCCAGCGGTTGGAATGAAAAACTGTTTTTT. Full variable domain (missing parts from reference TRBV27 and TRBJ1-4): EAQVTQNPRYLITVTGKKLTVTCSQNMNHEYMSWYRQDPGLGLRQIYYSMNVEVTDKGDVPEGYKVSRKEKRNFPLILESPSPNQTSLYFCASSASGWNEKLFFGSGTQLSVL.

CDR3 DNA sequence: TGCAGCGCCGCCCACAATGAGCAGTTCTTC. It is translated as CSAAHNEQFF. The chain uses TRBV29-1 and TRBJ2-1; D remains ambiguous. The CDR3 consists of 10 residues. V was trimmed by 7 bases and J by 5 bases, leaving 6 bases between them. Germline CDR1 is SQVTM and CDR2 is ANQGSEA.

The V call is TRBV27, the J call TRBJ2-2; unclear D gene. The CDR3 has 16 residues. With 7 bases removed from V and 1 base from J, the gap between germline ends came to 16 bases. Per the germline V gene, CDR1 is MNHEY and CDR2 is SMNVEV (reference sequence). The CDR3 reads CASKSSWVGNTGELFF. CDR3 bases: TGTGCCAGCAAGTCCTCCTGGGTGGGGAACACCGGGGAGCTGTTTTTT.

The V call is TRBV6-5, the J call TRBJ2-7; D unresolved. CDR3 length: 12 amino acids. Between the trimmed V and J ends, which lost 6 bases and 6 bases, there was a span of 12 bases. Germline lookup yields CDR1 MNHEY and CDR2 SVGAGI. The CDR3 DNA reads TGTGCCAGCAGACACGCAGGAGTCGAGCAGTACTTC. Protein: CASRHAGVEQYF.

This chain connects TRBV9 to TRBJ1-2; D is uncertain. V shed 2 bases and J shed 2 bases, with 4 bases lying between them. In germline, CDR1 is SGDLS, CDR2 YYNGEE. The CDR3 is 12 amino acids. CDR3 loop: CASSVQNYGYTF. DNA for the CDR3: TGTGCCAGCAGCGTTCAAAACTATGGCTACACCTTC.

This clone was counted between two and nine times. The V and J genes are TRBV5-4 and TRBJ1-1, with TRBD1 matching over 11 bases. V was clipped by 0 bases and J by 6 bases; unmatched bases: 7. Germline CDR1 reads SGHNT; CDR2 reads YYREEE (reference sequence). The CDR3 has 16 residues. Here the CDR3 DNA reads TGTGCCAGCAGCTTGGAGGGACAGGGGGTAGGGGCTGAAGCTTTCTTT. Its translation: CASSLEGQGVGAEAFF.

This clone was counted once. The CDR3 DNA follows: TGTGCCAGCAGTTACGACAGGAGAGAGGCTTTCTTT. As protein: CASSYDRREAFF. This rearrangement joins TRBV5-4 to TRBJ1-1; maybe TRBD1 (6 bases). From germline, CDR1 is SGHNT and CDR2 YYREEE (reference sequence). The ends were cut back, 5 bases at V and 11 bases at J, with 16 bases in the middle. The CDR3 has 12 amino acids. Using reference TRBV5-4 and TRBJ1-1 for the parts outside the CDR3, the full variable domain is ETGVTQSPTHLIKTRGQQVTLRCSSQSGHNTVSWYQQALGQGPQFIFQYYREEENGRGNFPPRFSGLQFPNYSSELNVNALELDDSALYLCASSYDRREAFFGQGTRLTVV.

The chain joins TRBV6-2 or TRBV6-3 to TRBJ1-5; D is unresolved. The V and J ends lost 2 bases and 1 base respectively, with 6 bases between them. This CDR3 is 14 amino acids long. Germline-derived CDR1 and CDR2 are MNHEY and SVGEGT. Here the CDR3 reads CASSYIVSNQPQHF. DNA for the CDR3: TGTGCCAGCAGTTACATTGTAAGCAATCAGCCCCAGCATTTT.

The V gene is TRBV18, the J gene TRBJ2-7; 7 bases are a match to TRBD2. The trim removed 2 bases at V and 0 bases at J, leaving 1 base unmatched. This CDR3 is 14 amino acids long. The germline V gene has CDR1 KGHSH and CDR2 LQKENI. CDR3 amino acids: CASSPSGGSYEQYF. The CDR3 bases are TGTGCCAGCTCACCATCGGGGGGCTCCTACGAGCAGTACTTC.

The chain recombines TRBV5-1 with TRBJ1-1; no firm D call. Deletions cut 1 base from V and 4 bases from J, with 17 bases between. In germline, CDR1 is SGHRS, CDR2 YFSETQ. This CDR3 region has 16 residues. CDR3 nucleotides: TGCGCCAGCAGCTTGATCGGCCCAAGGAGTGGCACTGAAGCTTTCTTT. Amino acids: CASSLIGPRSGTEAFF.

The chain has TRBV29-1 and TRBJ2-7; the D call may be TRBD1 or TRBD2 (5 bases each). The germline V gene encodes CDR1 SQVTM and CDR2 ANQGSEA. The V end lost 2 bases, the J end lost 0 bases, and 11 bases lay between the germline ends. The CDR3 is 14 amino acids. The CDR3 region has the DNA TGCAGCGTTGAAATGGGGACCGGCTCCTACGAGCAGTACTTC. Translated, it gives CSVEMGTGSYEQYF.

The chain has TRBV28 and TRBJ2-1, with 7 bases that match TRBD1. In germline, CDR1 is MDHEN, CDR2 SYDVKM. Trimming at V came to 3 bases and at J to 5 bases, leaving 7 bases not matched to a gene. This CDR3 region has 15 residues. This chain's CDR3 is CASSFRDSLNNEQFF. The DNA for the CDR3 is TGTGCCAGCAGTTTCCGGGACAGCCTAAACAATGAGCAGTTCTTC. Variable domain in full (rest from reference TRBV28 and TRBJ2-1): DVKVTQSSRYLVKRTGEKVFLECVQDMDHENMFWYRQDPGLGLRLIYFSYDVKMKEKGDIPEGYSVSREKKERFSLILESASTNQTSMYLCASSFRDSLNNEQFFGPGTRLTVL.

Written as DNA, the CDR3 is TGCGCCAGCAGCTTGGGGGGTTATGAGCAGTTCTTC. Translating gives CASSLGGYEQFF. The J gene is TRBJ2-1, the V gene TRBV5-1; D remains ambiguous. The V gene lost 0 bases and the J gene lost 8 bases, with 6 bases spanning the gap. There are 12 residues in the CDR3. CDR1 and CDR2 (germline): SGHRS, YFSETQ.

This sequence joins TRBV11-3 and TRBJ2-1; D gene unclear. The CDR3 is 13 residues long. V lost 6 bases, J lost 1 base, and 7 bases lay in between. The germline CDR1 and CDR2 sequences are SGHNT and YENEEA. The CDR3 loop is CASSEGSYNEQFF. The CDR3 DNA is TGTGCCAGCAGTGAAGGGTCCTACAATGAGCAGTTCTTC.

This clone was recorded only once. J is TRBJ1-2 and V is TRBV2; maybe TRBD1 (5 bases). The CDR3 has 13 amino acids. CDR1 is SNHLY and CDR2 is FYNNEI in the germline V gene. Deletions cut 3 bases from V and 8 bases from J, with 13 bases between. The DNA for the CDR3 is TGTGCCAGCAGTGACCGGGGCGTACTCGGCTACACCTTC. Encoded protein: CASSDRGVLGYTF.

This rearrangement joins TRBV5-4 to TRBJ2-2; 9 nucleotides match TRBD1. The CDR3 is made up of 16 amino acids. Germline V gene data show CDR1 as SGHNT and CDR2 as YYREEE (reference sequence). The V segment lost 1 base and the J segment 7 bases; nucleotides outside the gene matches: 8. The CDR3 nucleotides read TGTGCCAGCAGCTTGTCCACAGGGGGCGCCGTCGGGGAGCTGTTTTTT. The encoded protein is CASSLSTGGAVGELFF.

In this sample, this clone turned up a few times. The V gene is TRBV5-1, the J gene TRBJ1-4; D perhaps matches TRBD1 (5 bases). Germline CDR1 is SGHRS and CDR2 is YFSETQ. V was trimmed by 6 bases and J by 0 bases, leaving 18 bases between them. The CDR3 has 17 amino acids. CDR3 residues: CASTAFWGHATNEKLFF. The CDR3 bases are TGCGCCAGCACGGCATTTTGGGGCCATGCAACTAATGAAAAACTGTTTTTT.

This chain links TRBV11-2 with TRBJ1-3; unclear D gene. V shed 5 bases and J shed 4 bases, with 18 bases lying between them. The CDR3 spans 16 residues. Germline CDR1 is SGHAT and CDR2 is FQNNGV. This chain's CDR3 is CASSPGVGRKGNTIYF. CDR3 bases: TGTGCCAGCAGCCCCGGCGTGGGGAGGAAAGGAAACACCATATATTTT.

This chain connects TRBV2 to TRBJ2-6; weak D call: TRBD2 (7 bases). This CDR3 contains 19 residues. V was trimmed by 6 bases and J by 0 bases, leaving 21 bases between them. Germline V gene lookup returns CDR1 SNHLY and CDR2 FYNNEI. The CDR3 loop is CASRREGDPTLSGANVLTF. CDR3 coding DNA: TGTGCCAGCAGGAGGGAGGGGGACCCTACCCTCTCTGGGGCCAACGTCCTGACTTTC.

J is TRBJ2-3 and V is TRBV11-3, with 7 nucleotides matching TRBD2. CDR3 size: 13 residues. V dropped 1 base and J dropped 10; count of bases not matched to a gene: 5. Germline V gene data show CDR1 as SGHNT and CDR2 as YENEEA. The CDR3 nucleotides are TGTGCCAGCAGCTTAGCGGCTAGCGGCGCGCAGTATTTT. It translates to CASSLAASGAQYF.

CDR3 nucleotides: TGTGCCAGCAGTTACGTACGAGACGACCCCTATGGCTACACCTTC. This translates into CASSYVRDDPYGYTF. The chain has TRBV6-6 and TRBJ1-2; D gene unclear. CDR3 size: 15 residues. CDR1 is MNHNY and CDR2 is SVGAGI in the germline V gene (reference sequence). V gave up 2 bases and J gave up 4 bases, with 14 bases separating them.

At least ten counts were recorded for this clone. The V gene is TRBV14, the J gene TRBJ1-4; unclear D gene. The V and J ends lost 1 base and 7 bases respectively, with 4 bases between them. CDR1 is SGHDN and CDR2 is FVKESK in the germline V gene. The CDR3 spans 12 residues. CDR3 amino acids: CASSQGPEKLFF. DNA for the CDR3: TGTGCCAGCAGCCAAGGCCCTGAAAAACTGTTTTTT.

The chain is built from TRBV11-3 and TRBJ2-7, with D perhaps matching TRBD1 (6 bases). The CDR3 covers 15 residues. V was clipped by 3 bases and J by 8 bases, with 20 bases between them. Looked up from germline, CDR1 is SGHNT and CDR2 is YENEEA. In nucleotides, the CDR3 is TGTGCCAGCAGCTTTTTACAGGGTGACGGTGGGAAGCAGTACTTC. Protein: CASSFLQGDGGKQYF.

The genes are TRBV14 and TRBJ2-7; a weak D match, TRBD1 (6 bases). V was cut by 4 bases and J by 7 bases, with 20 bases left in between. Germline V CDR1 and CDR2: SGHDN, FVKESK. The CDR3 sequence is 15 residues long. CDR3 sequence reads: CASSPAVYRVGEQYF. The CDR3 bases are TGTGCCAGCAGCCCGGCGGTATACAGGGTTGGAGAGCAGTACTTC.

About this clone itself: The sample contains more than one DNA sequence encoding this CDR3. The rearrangement joins TRBV6-5 to TRBJ1-5; D unclear. V lost 2 bases and J 3 bases, leaving 5 bases between the germline ends. Germline loops: CDR1 MNHEY, CDR2 SVGAGI. The CDR3 sequence is 13 residues long. The CDR3 DNA reads as TGTGCCAGCAGTTACGGCACCAATCAGCCCCAGCATTTT. This translates into CASSYGTNQPQHF.